This TCR beta chain was profiled in a study of OX40 agonist ivuxolimab in advanced cancers. The data were produced by immunoSEQ multiplex PCR, yet TCRdb's version contains in-frame clones alone and is incomplete. The table includes 49,000 or so clones, 75% to 90% detected once. Study results and limitations: Partial responders dosed at 0.1-3.0 mg/kg displayed clonal expansion ranking among the lowest.

The CDR3 contains 14 residues. The germline V gene has CDR1 LGHNT and CDR2 FRNRAP. V was shortened by 6 bases and J by 3 bases, with 15 bases between the two germline ends. On this clone: Its matching antigen is unknown.

The sample here was CD4+ or CD8+ T cells sorted from blood, taken in a trial of the OX40 agonist ivuxolimab. This TCR derives from an adult with an advanced solid tumor such as melanoma, head and neck, liver or kidney cancer. The chain couples TRBV12-5 to TRBJ2-7; a weak D match, TRBD1 (6 bases). The CDR3 loop reads CASGLRGSDYEQYF. The CDR3 nucleotides are TGTGCTAGTGGGCTAAGGGGGTCGGACTACGAGCAGTACTTC.